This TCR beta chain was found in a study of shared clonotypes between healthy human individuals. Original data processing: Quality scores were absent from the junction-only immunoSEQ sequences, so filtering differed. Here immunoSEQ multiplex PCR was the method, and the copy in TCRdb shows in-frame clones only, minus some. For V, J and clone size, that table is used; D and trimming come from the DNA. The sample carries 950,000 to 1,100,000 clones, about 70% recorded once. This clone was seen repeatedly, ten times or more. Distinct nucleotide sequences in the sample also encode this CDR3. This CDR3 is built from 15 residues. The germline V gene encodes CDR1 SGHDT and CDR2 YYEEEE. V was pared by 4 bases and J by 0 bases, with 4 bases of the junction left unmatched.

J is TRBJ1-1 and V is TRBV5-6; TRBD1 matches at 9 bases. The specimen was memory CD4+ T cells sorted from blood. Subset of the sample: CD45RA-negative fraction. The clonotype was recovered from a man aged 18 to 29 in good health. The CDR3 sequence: CASSPDRGLNTEAFF. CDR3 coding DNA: TGTGCCAGCAGCCCTGACAGGGGGTTGAACACTGAAGCTTTCTTT.